The clone carrying this T cell receptor beta chain turned up a few times. Its target is not known. At least 5.5 micrograms of total RNA were extracted per sample. This sample was taken from a study of blood T cells in healthy people across ages. Points from the study as a whole: Donor CMV status, an unknown factor, possibly confounded changes in expanded clonotypes.

A J-beta primer mix and a sample-barcoded 5' primer were used in a second PCR of about 7 to 12 cycles. TCRdb re-called the 5' RACE reads through MiXCR, storing one row per CDR3 protein. Of about 510,000 distinct CDR3 sequences in the sample, roughly a quarter were seen once. Trimming took off 5 bases at V and 3 bases at J, with 14 bases between the two ends. Germline V gene lookup returns CDR1 SGDLS and CDR2 YYNGEE. This CDR3 has 15 amino acids. The same sample was also studied in work on T cells of mothers and their children. That source notes: Overlap in related mother-child pairs always slightly exceeded unrelated pairs, never significantly.

This chain joins TRBV9 and TRBJ2-2; weak D call: TRBD2 (6 bases). Sample: blood. The receptor was isolated from a boy aged 2 to 10 in good health. The CDR3 here is CASSVLGGDTGELFF. CDR3 sequence (DNA): TGTGCCAGCAGTGTTCTCGGGGGAGACACCGGGGAGCTGTTTTTT.